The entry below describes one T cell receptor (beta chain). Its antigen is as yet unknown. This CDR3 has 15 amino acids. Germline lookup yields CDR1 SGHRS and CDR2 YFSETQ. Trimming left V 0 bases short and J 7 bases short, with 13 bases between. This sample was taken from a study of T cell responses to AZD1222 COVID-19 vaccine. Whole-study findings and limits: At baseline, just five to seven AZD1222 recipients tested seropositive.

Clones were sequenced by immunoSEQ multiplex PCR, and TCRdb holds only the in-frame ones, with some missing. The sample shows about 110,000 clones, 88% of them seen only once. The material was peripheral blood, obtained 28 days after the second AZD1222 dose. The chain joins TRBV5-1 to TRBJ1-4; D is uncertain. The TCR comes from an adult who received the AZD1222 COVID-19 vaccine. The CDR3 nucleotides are TGCGCCAGCAGCTTGGGGTTGGCGGACCGTGAAAAACTGTTTTTT. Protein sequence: CASSLGLADREKLFF.